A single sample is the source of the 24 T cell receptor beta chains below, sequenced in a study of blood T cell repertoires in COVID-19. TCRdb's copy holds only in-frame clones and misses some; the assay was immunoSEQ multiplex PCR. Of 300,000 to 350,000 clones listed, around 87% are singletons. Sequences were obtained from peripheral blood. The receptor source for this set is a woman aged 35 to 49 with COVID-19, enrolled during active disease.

In DNA form, the CDR3 reads TGTGCCAGCAGCCAAGGGTCAGGCTTAGCCAAAAACATTCAGTACTTC. Translated: CASSQGSGLAKNIQYF. This chain links TRBV3-1 (or the pseudogene TRBV3-2) with TRBJ2-4; the D is unclear. Germline V gene lookup returns CDR1 LGHDT and CDR2 YNNKEL (reference sequence). This CDR3 comprises 16 residues. V lost 1 base and J lost 0, with 10 bases in between.

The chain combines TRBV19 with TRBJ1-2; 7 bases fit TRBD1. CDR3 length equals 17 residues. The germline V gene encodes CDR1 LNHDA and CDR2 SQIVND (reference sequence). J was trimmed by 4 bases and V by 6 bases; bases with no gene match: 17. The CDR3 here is CASSRFGPQQGRYGYTF. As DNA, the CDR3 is TGTGCCAGTAGCCGCTTTGGCCCCCAACAGGGGCGCTATGGCTACACCTTC.

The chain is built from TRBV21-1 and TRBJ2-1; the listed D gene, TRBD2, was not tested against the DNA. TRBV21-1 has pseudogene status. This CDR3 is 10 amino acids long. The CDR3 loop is CASNKYPQFF. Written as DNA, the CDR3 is TGTGCCAGCAACAAGTATCCTCAGTTCTTC.

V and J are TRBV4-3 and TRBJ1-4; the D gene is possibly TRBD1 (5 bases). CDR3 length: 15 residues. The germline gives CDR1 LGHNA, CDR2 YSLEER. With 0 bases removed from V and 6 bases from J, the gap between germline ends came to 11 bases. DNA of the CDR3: TGCGCCAGCAGCCAAGATTTAGGGGCTGATGAAAAACTGTTTTTT. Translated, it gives CASSQDLGADEKLFF.

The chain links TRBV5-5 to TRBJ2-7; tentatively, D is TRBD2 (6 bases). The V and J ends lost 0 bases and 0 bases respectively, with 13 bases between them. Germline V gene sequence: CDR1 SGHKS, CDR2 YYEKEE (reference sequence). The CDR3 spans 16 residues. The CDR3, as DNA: TGTGCCAGCAGCTTGGATACTAGCTCGAGCTCCTACGAGCAGTACTTC. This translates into CASSLDTSSSSYEQYF.

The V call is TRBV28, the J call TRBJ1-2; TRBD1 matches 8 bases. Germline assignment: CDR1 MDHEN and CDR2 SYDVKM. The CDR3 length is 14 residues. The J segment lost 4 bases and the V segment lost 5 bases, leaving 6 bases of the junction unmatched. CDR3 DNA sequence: TGTGCCAGCAGTCCACGGACAGGGCGCTATGGCTACACCTTC. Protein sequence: CASSPRTGRYGYTF.

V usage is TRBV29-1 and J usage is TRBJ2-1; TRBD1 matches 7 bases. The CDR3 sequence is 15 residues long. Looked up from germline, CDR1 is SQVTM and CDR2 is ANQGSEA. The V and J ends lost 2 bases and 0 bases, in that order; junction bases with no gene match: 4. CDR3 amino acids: CSVEKGAVSYNEQFF. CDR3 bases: TGCAGCGTTGAAAAGGGGGCGGTCTCCTACAATGAGCAGTTCTTC.

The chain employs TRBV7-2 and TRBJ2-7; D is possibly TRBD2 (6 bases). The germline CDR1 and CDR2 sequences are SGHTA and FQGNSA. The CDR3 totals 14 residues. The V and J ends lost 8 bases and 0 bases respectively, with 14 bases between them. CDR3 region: CASAYGGFSYEQYF. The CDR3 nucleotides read TGTGCCAGCGCCTACGGGGGATTCTCCTACGAGCAGTACTTC.

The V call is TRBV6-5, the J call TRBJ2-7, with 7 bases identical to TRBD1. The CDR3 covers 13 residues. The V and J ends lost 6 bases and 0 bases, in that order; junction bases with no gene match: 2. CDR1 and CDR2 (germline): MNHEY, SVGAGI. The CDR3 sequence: CASRGTASYEQYF. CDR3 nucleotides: TGTGCCAGCAGAGGGACAGCCTCCTACGAGCAGTACTTC.

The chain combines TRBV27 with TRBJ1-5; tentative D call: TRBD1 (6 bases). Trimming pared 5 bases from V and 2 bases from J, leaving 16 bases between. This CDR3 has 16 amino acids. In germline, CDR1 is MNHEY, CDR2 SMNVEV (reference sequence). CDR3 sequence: CASSHHVAGGNQPQHF. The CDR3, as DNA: TGTGCCAGCAGTCATCACGTAGCAGGGGGCAATCAGCCCCAGCATTTT.

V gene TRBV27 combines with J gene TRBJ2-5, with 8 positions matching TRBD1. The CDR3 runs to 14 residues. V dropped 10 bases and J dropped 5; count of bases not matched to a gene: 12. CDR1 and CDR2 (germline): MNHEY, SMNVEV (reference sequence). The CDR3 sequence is CATRGQDVRETQYF. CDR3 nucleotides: TGTGCCACCCGGGGACAGGACGTGAGGGAGACCCAGTACTTC.

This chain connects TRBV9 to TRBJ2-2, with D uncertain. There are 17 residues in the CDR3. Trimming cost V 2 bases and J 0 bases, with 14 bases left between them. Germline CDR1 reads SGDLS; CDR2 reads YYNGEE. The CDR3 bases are TGTGCCAGCAGCGTCTTTACAATGCTTCCGAACACCGGGGAGCTGTTTTTT. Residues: CASSVFTMLPNTGELFF.

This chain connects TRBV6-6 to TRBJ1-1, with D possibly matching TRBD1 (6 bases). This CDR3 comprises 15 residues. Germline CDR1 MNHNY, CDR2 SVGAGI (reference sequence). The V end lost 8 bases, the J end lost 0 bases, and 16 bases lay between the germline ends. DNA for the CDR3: TGTGCCAGCCCCCTCCGGGACACCCTGAACACTGAAGCTTTCTTT. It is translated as CASPLRDTLNTEAFF.

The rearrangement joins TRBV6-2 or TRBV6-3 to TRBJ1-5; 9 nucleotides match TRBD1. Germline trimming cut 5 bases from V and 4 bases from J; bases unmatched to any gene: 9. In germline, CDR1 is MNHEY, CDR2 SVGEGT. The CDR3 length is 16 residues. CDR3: CASSRAGTGKNQPQHF. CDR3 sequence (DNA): TGTGCCAGCAGTAGAGCCGGGACAGGGAAAAATCAGCCCCAGCATTTT.

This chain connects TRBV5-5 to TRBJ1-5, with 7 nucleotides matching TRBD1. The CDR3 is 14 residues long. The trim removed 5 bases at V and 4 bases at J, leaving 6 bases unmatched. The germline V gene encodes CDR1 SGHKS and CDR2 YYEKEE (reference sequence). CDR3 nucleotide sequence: TGTGCCAGCAGGCCCGTACAGGGGAATCAGCCCCAGCATTTT. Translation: CASRPVQGNQPQHF.

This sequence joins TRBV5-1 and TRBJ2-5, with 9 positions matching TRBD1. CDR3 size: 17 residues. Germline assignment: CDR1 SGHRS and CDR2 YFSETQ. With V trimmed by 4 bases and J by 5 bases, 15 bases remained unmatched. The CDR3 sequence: CASSQGQGAITGETQYF. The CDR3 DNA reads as TGCGCCAGCAGCCAGGGACAGGGTGCGATTACCGGGGAGACCCAGTACTTC.

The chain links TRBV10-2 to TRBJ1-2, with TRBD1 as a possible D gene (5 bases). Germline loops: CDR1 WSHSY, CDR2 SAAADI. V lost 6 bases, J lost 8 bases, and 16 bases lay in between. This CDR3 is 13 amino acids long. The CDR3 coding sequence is TGCGCCAGCAGACCTCAGGGATCAGGAGGCTACACCTTC. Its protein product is CASRPQGSGGYTF.

CDR3 loop: CASSPGVGQETQYF. The CDR3 DNA sequence: TGCGCCAGCAGCCCAGGGGTGGGCCAAGAGACCCAGTACTTC. This chain connects TRBV5-1 to TRBJ2-5; D perhaps matches TRBD1 (6 bases). Germline loops: CDR1 SGHRS, CDR2 YFSETQ. The CDR3 spans 14 residues. The germline V and J ends were trimmed by 4 bases and 1 base, with 11 bases remaining between them.

CDR3 residues: CASSLRGWTAGGTDTQYF. The DNA of the CDR3 is TGTGCCAGCAGCTTGAGAGGGTGGACGGCAGGGGGGACAGATACGCAGTATTTT. J is TRBJ2-3 and V is TRBV7-9; perhaps TRBD1 as D (7 bases). Trimming took off 3 bases at V and 3 bases at J, with 22 bases between the two ends. Germline V gene data show CDR1 as SEHNR and CDR2 as FQNEAQ (reference sequence). The CDR3 has 18 amino acids.

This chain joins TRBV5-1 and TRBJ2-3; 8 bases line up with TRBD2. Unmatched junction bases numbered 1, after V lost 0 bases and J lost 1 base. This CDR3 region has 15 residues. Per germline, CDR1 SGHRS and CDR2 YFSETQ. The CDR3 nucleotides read TGCGCCAGCAGCTTGGCGCGGGGGGGCACAGATACGCAGTATTTT. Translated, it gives CASSLARGGTDTQYF.

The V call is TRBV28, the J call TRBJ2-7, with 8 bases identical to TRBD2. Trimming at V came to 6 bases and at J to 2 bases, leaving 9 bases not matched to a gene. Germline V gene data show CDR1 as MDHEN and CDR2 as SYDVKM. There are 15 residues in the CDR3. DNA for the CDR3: TGTGCCAGCAGGACCCGGGGGGGCGGTCCCTACGAGCAGTACTTC. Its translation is CASRTRGGGPYEQYF.

The CDR3 DNA sequence: TGTGCCAGCAGCTCCACAGGGCCGGTCTATGGCTACACCTTC. This translates into CASSSTGPVYGYTF. V and J are TRBV28 and TRBJ1-2, with a weak D call TRBD1 (6 bases). The CDR3 has 14 amino acids. CDR1 and CDR2 (germline): MDHEN, SYDVKM. The V end lost 6 bases, the J end lost 4 bases, and 15 bases lay between the germline ends.

The CDR3 region is CASSRTGNTGELFF. CDR3 nucleotides: TGTGCCAGCAGTCGGACAGGGAACACCGGGGAGCTGTTTTTT. V is TRBV6-6 and J is TRBJ2-2; 7 bases are a match to TRBD1. V trimming: 5 bases; J trimming: 1 base; junction bases outside the gene matches: 1. The CDR3 length is 14 residues. The germline V gene has CDR1 MNHNY and CDR2 SVGAGI (reference sequence).

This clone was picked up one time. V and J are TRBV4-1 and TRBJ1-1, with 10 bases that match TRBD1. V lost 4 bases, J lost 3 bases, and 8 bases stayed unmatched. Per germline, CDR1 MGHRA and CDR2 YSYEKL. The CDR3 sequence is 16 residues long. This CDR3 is CASSRRAGQGYTEAFF. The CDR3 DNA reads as TGCGCCAGCAGCCGCAGGGCGGGACAGGGGTACACTGAAGCTTTCTTT.